The clone carrying this T cell receptor (beta chain) was observed once. Its target is not known. The entry originates in a study of cytomegalovirus exposure and HLA in healthy donors. Study information: Early released data had around 79 million unique TCRs, all coming from HLA-typed donors.

The study's findings and limits: Generally TCR sequences proved uncommon, though certain public TCRs appeared in numerous donors. What a later analysis showed was that several of the most significant clusters appeared linked to common viral pathogens.

CDR3 length: 13 residues. Trimming took 6 bases from V and 6 from J; bases not matched to a gene: 6. The germline V gene encodes CDR1 ENHRY and CDR2 SYGVKD. The PCR employed 60 Vbeta primers together with 13 Jbeta primers. Measured with immunoSEQ multiplex PCR; TCRdb has only the in-frame clones, and not every one. The sample gives 45,000 to 65,000 clones, 77% of which show up once; 2.5% to 3% is in the top ten. The chain employs TRBV10-3 and TRBJ1-2; 8 nucleotides line up with TRBD1. Material for sequencing was PBMCs. This sequence originates from a woman aged 40 to 49 in good health and CMV-seropositive. This CDR3 is CAIRPGQENGYTF. CDR3 coding DNA: TGTGCCATCAGACCGGGACAGGAGAATGGCTACACCTTC.